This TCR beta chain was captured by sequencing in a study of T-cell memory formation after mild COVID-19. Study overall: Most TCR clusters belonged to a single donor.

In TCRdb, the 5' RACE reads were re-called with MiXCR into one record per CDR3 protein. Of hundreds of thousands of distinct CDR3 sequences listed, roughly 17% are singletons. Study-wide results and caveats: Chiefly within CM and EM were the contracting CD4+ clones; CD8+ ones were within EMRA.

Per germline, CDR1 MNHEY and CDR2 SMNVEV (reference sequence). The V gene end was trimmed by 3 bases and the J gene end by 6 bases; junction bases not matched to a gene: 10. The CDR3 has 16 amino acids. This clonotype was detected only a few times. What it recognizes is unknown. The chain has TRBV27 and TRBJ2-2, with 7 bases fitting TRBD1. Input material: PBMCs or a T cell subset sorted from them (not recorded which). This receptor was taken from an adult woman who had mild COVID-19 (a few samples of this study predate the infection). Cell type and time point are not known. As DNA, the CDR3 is TGTGCCAGCAGTTTGACAGGGCTTTCTCCTCCCGGGGAGCTGTTTTTT. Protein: CASSLTGLSPPGELFF.